This paragraph covers one T cell receptor (beta chain) sequence. The antigen remains undetermined. This sample is drawn from a study of T-cell memory formation after mild COVID-19. Regarding the study as a whole: The SARS-CoV-2 specificity of second-wave clones reaching peak at day 37 remained unverified.

TCRdb re-derived calls from the 5' RACE reads in MiXCR, one entry per CDR3 protein. The table includes around 310,000 distinct CDR3 sequences, roughly an eighth detected once. The CDR3 runs 13 residues. The junction had 4 bases not matched to a gene; V was cut back by 7 bases and J by 7 bases. In germline, CDR1 is MDHEN, CDR2 SYDVKM. This sequence joins TRBV28 and TRBJ1-2; 12 nucleotides line up with TRBD1. This TCR came from a man between 18 and 35 years old who had mild COVID-19 (a few samples of this study predate the infection). Cell type and time point are not known. Input material: PBMCs or a T cell subset sorted from them (not recorded which). The CDR3 DNA reads TGTGCCAGCATCGGGACAGGGGGCTTTGGCTACACCTTC. Amino acid sequence: CASIGTGGFGYTF.